This T cell receptor (beta chain) derives from a study of blood T cell repertoires in COVID-19 (dated by TCRdb to the early 2020s). Study-level background: Samples from collaborators originated in the United States, Italy and Spain and spanned both the acute and convalescent phases of COVID-19. The material from the prospective study consisted of cDNA or gDNA derived from T cells, B-cell-depleted T cells, or PBMCs. Subjects who had been exposed to COVID-19, were actively infected with it, or had recovered from it provided the deeply sampled blood TCRbeta repertoires that made up the dataset. The repertoires were released in a freely available public database meant as a resource for research on the immune response to SARS-CoV-2. The samples were drawn from the first 160 participants of the ongoing ImmuneRACE study and from under 1,500 subjects provided by 6 global collaborators. A de-identified subject ID, COVID-19 status, age in years and sex were almost always included in the sample metadata. Where HLA class I and class II types were available, the types were taken from metadata supplied by the sample provider, not from assay-based typing.

At one collaborating source in Seattle, patients were enrolled during active infection and were followed longitudinally through the course of disease. Collaborating institutions collected whole blood in K2EDTA tubes following their own protocols. Collaborator samples were shipped for TCRbeta analysis as frozen whole blood, isolated PBMCs, or DNA extracted from either sample type. Summary of the overall study and its limitations: How much clinical and demographic metadata was included differed by source and by participant, and the metadata was provided uncurated.

Comment on this clone: Its antigen remains unidentified. No qualities accompany the bases; no much larger clone lies one base away.

V is pared back by 8 bases and J by 8 bases, with 21 bases lying between the germline termini. Reading from cysteine to phenylalanine, the CDR3 counts 15 amino acids. Only the CDR3 DNA is retained, 45 bases long and in frame from the first base. From a lookup of the germline V gene (reference sequence), CDR1 and CDR2 are LNHDA and SQIVND. TCRbeta CDR3 regions were amplified from genomic DNA by means of the immunoSEQ Assay, a bias-controlled multiplex PCR. The study's processing was this. Nucleated cell counts per sample were estimated from amplification of reference gene primers within the assay. Sequence reads were collapsed and filtered to measure the absolute abundance of every unique TCRbeta CDR3 rearrangement. For each sample, productive Simpson clonality was calculated by taking the square root of Simpson's diversity index across productive rearrangements. In its TCRdb copy, this immuneACCESS table keeps in-frame sequences only and misses some clones. Where compared with another copy, unresolved V genes explain less than half of these, and the others have no known cause. V and J calls plus clone size are reproduced from that table; the DNA served to infer D and trimming. The sample table records under 300,000 clones; around nine tenths of these occur just once. The ten largest clones take up roughly 14% of the sample.

This receptor was identified in a woman in her 70s with COVID-19, enrolled during active disease. This chain joins TRBV19 to TRBJ1-4; no D gene call is confident. What was sequenced was peripheral blood. The DNA reads as follows: TGTGCCAGTGACCCTTACCGGGGATTTGGAGAAAAACTGTTTTTT. Its translation reads: CASDPYRGFGEKLFF.